Each of the 7 T cell receptor beta chains below was sequenced from the same sample in a study of blood T cell repertoires in COVID-19. TCRdb's copy holds only in-frame clones and misses some; the assay was immunoSEQ multiplex PCR. Of about 150,000 clones listed, about 90% are singletons. Input material: peripheral blood. The receptors shown here come from a man aged 50-59 years with acute or convalescent COVID-19.

The chain carries TRBV10-2 and TRBJ2-5; D not certain. Between the trimmed V and J ends, which lost 1 base and 1 base, there was a span of 13 bases. This CDR3 contains 16 residues. Germline assignment: CDR1 WSHSY and CDR2 SAAADI. CDR3 DNA sequence: TGCGCCAGCAGTGAGTTAGCCCCAGAGGTCCAAGAGACCCAGTACTTC. Protein sequence: CASSELAPEVQETQYF.

V is TRBV5-1 and J is TRBJ1-1, with 7 bases identical to TRBD1. This CDR3 is built from 16 residues. V was clipped by 3 bases and J by 1 base; unmatched bases: 9. Germline CDR1 reads SGHRS; CDR2 reads YFSETQ. The CDR3 sequence is CASSWTPGQSNTEAFF. CDR3 DNA: TGCGCCAGCAGCTGGACACCGGGACAGTCGAACACTGAAGCTTTCTTT.

This clone came up a few times. The chain is built from TRBV13 and TRBJ2-5, with TRBD1 as a possible D gene (5 bases). In germline, CDR1 is PRHDT, CDR2 FYEKMQ (reference sequence). The CDR3 loop spans 16 amino acids. V lost 1 base, J lost 3 bases, and 15 bases lay in between. CDR3 loop: CASSLDRSDSEETQYF. CDR3 coding DNA: TGTGCCAGCAGCTTAGATCGTAGTGACAGTGAAGAGACCCAGTACTTC. The whole variable domain, remainder taken from reference TRBV13 and TRBJ2-5, is AAGVIQSPRHLIKEKRETATLKCYPIPRHDTVYWYQQGPGQDPQFLISFYEKMQSDKGSIPDRFSAQQFSDYHSELNMSSLELGDSALYFCASSLDRSDSEETQYFGPGTRLLVL.

This chain joins TRBV28 and TRBJ2-2, with D maybe TRBD1 (6 bases). Trimming pared 10 bases from V and 2 bases from J, leaving 11 bases between. The CDR3 extends over 13 amino acids. Germline CDR1 is MDHEN and CDR2 is SYDVKM. CDR3 sequence reads: CAIGTPNTGELFF. The CDR3 nucleotides are TGTGCCATAGGGACACCTAACACCGGGGAGCTGTTTTTT.

The chain recombines TRBV28 with TRBJ1-5; 10 bases align to TRBD1. Trimming took 2 bases from V and 7 from J; bases not matched to a gene: 5. CDR1 and CDR2 (germline): MDHEN, SYDVKM. The CDR3 runs to 15 residues. DNA of the CDR3: TGTGCCAGCAGTTTAGGGGGACAGGGGTGGCAGCCCCAGCATTTT. Translating it yields CASSLGGQGWQPQHF. The entire variable domain, with the rest obtained from reference TRBV28 and TRBJ1-5, is as follows: DVKVTQSSRYLVKRTGEKVFLECVQDMDHENMFWYRQDPGLGLRLIYFSYDVKMKEKGDIPEGYSVSREKKERFSLILESASTNQTSMYLCASSLGGQGWQPQHFGDGTRLSIL.

This rearrangement joins TRBV25-1 to TRBJ1-4; TRBD1 matches at 8 bases. This CDR3 comprises 13 residues. The ends lost 6 bases at V and 8 bases at J; junction bases unmatched: 5. Per germline, CDR1 MGHDK and CDR2 SYGVNS. The CDR3 protein is CASRDRALEKLFF. The CDR3 DNA follows: TGTGCCAGCAGGGACAGGGCATTAGAAAAACTGTTTTTT. The full variable domain, with the rest looked up from reference TRBV25-1 and TRBJ1-4, is EADIYQTPRYLVIGTGKKITLECSQTMGHDKMYWYQQDPGMELHLIHYSYGVNSTEKGDLSSESTVSRIRTEHFPLTLESARPSHTSQYLCASRDRALEKLFFGSGTQLSVL.

The chain combines TRBV5-1 with TRBJ2-6, with 10 bases fitting TRBD1. There are 19 residues in the CDR3. Germline CDR1 and CDR2: SGHRS and YFSETQ. J lost 2 bases, V lost 0 bases, and 8 bases had no gene match. The chain's CDR3 is CASSLERQGAFTGANVLTF. CDR3 nucleotide sequence: TGCGCCAGCAGCTTGGAAAGACAGGGGGCGTTCACTGGGGCCAACGTCCTGACTTTC.